This T cell receptor (beta chain) derives from a study of control samples from healthy donors and cancer patients. Sequencing used immunoSEQ multiplex PCR; TCRdb keeps in-frame clones, though not all of them. Counted here are 150,000 to 200,000 clones, 88% occurring once; the ten biggest clones make up around 5.1%. V shed 2 bases and J shed 1 base, with 22 bases lying between them. The CDR3 length is 19 residues. CDR1 and CDR2 (germline): SGHRS, YFSETQ. Material: blood. The genes are TRBV5-1 and TRBJ2-1; possible D gene TRBD1, 6 bases. This TCR came from a woman aged 25 to 45 in good health. CDR3 sequence reads: CASSFTPNAQGRSYNEQFF. The DNA of the CDR3 is TGCGCCAGCAGCTTTACCCCGAATGCGCAGGGGCGGTCCTACAATGAGCAGTTCTTC.